This T cell receptor (beta chain) was captured in a study of blood T cell repertoires in COVID-19. Study background: Material from acute and convalescent COVID-19 was sourced from the United States, Italy and Spain. PBMCs, B-cell-depleted T cells, or T cells were the source of the cDNA or gDNA that made up the material.

Original processing notes: Counts of nucleated cells, estimated from reference gene primer amplification, were obtained. The method was immunoSEQ multiplex PCR; TCRdb's version includes in-frame clones alone and lacks a portion of them. V and J calls plus clone size are reproduced from that table; the DNA served to infer D and trimming. The sample includes 90,000 to 120,000 clones, about 80% seen only once; the top ten take 4.3%. This clone showed up just a few times. The CDR3 contains 13 residues. Trimming cost V 4 bases and J 4 bases, with 10 bases left between them. Germline V lookup: CDR1 SGHAT, CDR2 FQDESV (reference sequence).

Sequencing was carried out using peripheral blood. This clonotype originated in a man between 65 and 85 years old with acute or convalescent COVID-19. The genes are TRBV11-1 and TRBJ1-2; weak D call: TRBD1 (5 bases). The CDR3 sequence: CASSSWGFYGYTF. Written as DNA, the CDR3 is TGTGCCAGCAGCTCCTGGGGCTTCTATGGCTACACCTTC.